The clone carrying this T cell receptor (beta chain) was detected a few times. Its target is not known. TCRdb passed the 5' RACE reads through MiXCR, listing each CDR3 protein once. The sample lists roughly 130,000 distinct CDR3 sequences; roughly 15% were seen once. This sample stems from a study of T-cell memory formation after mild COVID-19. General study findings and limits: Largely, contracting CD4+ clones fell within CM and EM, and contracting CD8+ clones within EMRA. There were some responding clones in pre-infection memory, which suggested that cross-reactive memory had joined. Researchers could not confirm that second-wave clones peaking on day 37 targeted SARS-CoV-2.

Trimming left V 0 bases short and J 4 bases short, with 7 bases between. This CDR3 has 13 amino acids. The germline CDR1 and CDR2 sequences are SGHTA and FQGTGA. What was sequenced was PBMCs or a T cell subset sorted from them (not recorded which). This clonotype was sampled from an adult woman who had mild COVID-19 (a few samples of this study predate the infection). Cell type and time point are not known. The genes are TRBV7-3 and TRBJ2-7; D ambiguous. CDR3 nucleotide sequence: TGTGCCAGCAGCTTAACGGACGAGTACGAGCAGTACTTC. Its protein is CASSLTDEYEQYF.